This T cell receptor (beta chain) was found in a study of T cells after yellow fever vaccination. Using its own MiXCR run on the 5' RACE reads, TCRdb lists one record per CDR3 protein. The profile shows a few hundred thousand distinct CDR3 sequences, about 6.9% of them singletons. Between the trimmed V and J ends, which lost 2 bases and 7 bases, there was a span of 17 bases. The CDR3 is made up of 16 amino acids. In germline, CDR1 is MGHRA, CDR2 YSYEKL. The rearrangement links TRBV4-1 to TRBJ1-4; a possible D gene is TRBD1 (5 bases). The sequence was collected from a man aged 18 to 35 who received the YFV17D yellow fever vaccine. The sample here was PBMCs, taken about 49 days after the first yellow fever vaccination. CDR3 residues: CASSQPGPTLGEKLFF. CDR3 nucleotides: TGCGCCAGCAGCCAACCGGGGCCGACCCTAGGTGAAAAACTGTTTTTT.